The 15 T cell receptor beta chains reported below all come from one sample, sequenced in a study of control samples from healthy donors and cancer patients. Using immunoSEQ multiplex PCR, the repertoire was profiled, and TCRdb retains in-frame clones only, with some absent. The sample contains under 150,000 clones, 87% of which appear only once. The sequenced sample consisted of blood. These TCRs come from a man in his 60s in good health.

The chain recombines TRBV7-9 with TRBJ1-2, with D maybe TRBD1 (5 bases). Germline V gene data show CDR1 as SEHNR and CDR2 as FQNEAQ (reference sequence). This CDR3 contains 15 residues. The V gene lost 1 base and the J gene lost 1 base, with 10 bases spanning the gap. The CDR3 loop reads CASSLGGTSNYGYTF. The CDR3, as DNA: TGTGCCAGCAGCTTAGGGGGGACTAGTAACTATGGCTACACCTTC.

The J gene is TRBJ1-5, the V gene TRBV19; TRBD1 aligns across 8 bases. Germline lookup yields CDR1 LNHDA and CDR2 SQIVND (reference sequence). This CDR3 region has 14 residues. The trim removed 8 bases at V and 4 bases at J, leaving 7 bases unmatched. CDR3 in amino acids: CASRQGRVNQPQHF. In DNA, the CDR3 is TGTGCCAGTCGACAGGGGAGGGTGAATCAGCCCCAGCATTTT.

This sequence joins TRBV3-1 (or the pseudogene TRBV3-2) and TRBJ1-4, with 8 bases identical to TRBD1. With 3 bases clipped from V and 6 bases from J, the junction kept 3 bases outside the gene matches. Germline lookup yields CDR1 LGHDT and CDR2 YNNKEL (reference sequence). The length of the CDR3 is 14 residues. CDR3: CASSQTGEYEKLFF. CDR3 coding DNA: TGTGCCAGCAGCCAGACAGGGGAGTATGAAAAACTGTTTTTT.

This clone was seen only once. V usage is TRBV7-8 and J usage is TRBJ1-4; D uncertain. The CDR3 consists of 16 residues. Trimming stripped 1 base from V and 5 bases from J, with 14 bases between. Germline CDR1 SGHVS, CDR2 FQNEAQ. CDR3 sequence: CASSLDPRDWNEKLFF. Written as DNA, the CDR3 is TGTGCCAGCAGCTTAGATCCACGGGATTGGAATGAAAAACTGTTTTTT.

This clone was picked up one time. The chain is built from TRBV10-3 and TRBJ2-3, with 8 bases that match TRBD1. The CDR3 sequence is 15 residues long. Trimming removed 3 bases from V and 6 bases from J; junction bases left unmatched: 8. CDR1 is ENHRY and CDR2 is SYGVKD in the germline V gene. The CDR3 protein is CAISDPGQVGDTQYF. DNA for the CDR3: TGTGCCATCAGTGACCCGGGACAGGTAGGGGATACGCAGTATTTT.

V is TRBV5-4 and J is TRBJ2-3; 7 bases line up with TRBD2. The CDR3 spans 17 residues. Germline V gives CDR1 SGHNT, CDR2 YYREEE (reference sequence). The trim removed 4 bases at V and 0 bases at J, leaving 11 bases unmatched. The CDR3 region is CASSKYLAGASTDTQYF. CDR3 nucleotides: TGTGCCAGCAGCAAATACTTAGCGGGTGCTAGCACAGATACGCAGTATTTT.

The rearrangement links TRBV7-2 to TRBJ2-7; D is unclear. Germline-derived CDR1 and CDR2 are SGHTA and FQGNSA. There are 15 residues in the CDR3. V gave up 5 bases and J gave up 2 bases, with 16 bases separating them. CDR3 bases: TGTGCCAGCAGCATTGCAGATGCTTACGCCTACGAGCAGTACTTC. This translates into CASSIADAYAYEQYF.

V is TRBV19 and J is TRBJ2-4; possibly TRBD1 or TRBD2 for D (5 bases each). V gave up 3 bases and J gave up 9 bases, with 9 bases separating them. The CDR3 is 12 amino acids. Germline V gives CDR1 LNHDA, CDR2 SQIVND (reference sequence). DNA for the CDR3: TGTGCCAGTAGTATGGGTGGGGGCATTCAGTACTTC. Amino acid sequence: CASSMGGGIQYF.

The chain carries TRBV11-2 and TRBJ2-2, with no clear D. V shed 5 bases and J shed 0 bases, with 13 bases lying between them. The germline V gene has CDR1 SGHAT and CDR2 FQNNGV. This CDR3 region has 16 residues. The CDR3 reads CASSPQTTANTGELFF. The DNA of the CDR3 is TGTGCCAGCAGCCCTCAGACAACCGCGAACACCGGGGAGCTGTTTTTT.

The CDR3 here is CATGSPLTRLAGTRETQYF. The CDR3, as DNA: TGTGCCACCGGTTCCCCCCTGACAAGACTAGCGGGGACGCGAGAGACCCAGTACTTC. The chain joins TRBV7-9 to TRBJ2-5; 11 nucleotides line up with TRBD2. The CDR3 extends over 19 amino acids. The ends lost 10 bases at V and 4 bases at J; junction bases unmatched: 23. Germline values: CDR1 SEHNR, CDR2 FQNEAQ (reference sequence).

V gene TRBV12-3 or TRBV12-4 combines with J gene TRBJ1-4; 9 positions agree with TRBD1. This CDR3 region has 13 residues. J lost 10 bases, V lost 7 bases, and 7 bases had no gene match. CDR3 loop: CASTTGGWGKLFF. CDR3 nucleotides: TGTGCCAGCACCACAGGGGGCTGGGGAAAACTGTTTTTT.

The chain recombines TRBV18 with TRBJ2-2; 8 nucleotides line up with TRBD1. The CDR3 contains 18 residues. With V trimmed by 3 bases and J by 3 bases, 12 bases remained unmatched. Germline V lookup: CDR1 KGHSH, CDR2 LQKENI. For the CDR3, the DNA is TGTGCCAGCTCACCGAGGATTAACCAGGGGGCTTACACCGGGGAGCTGTTTTTT. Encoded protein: CASSPRINQGAYTGELFF.

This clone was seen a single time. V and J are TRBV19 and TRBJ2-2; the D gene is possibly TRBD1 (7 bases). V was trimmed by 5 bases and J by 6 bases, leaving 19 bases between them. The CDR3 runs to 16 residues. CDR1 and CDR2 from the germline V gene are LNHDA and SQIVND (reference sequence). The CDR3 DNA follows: TGTGCCAGTAGTGCTCGACACAGGGGAGGTGCCGGGGAGCTGTTTTTT. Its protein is CASSARHRGGAGELFF.

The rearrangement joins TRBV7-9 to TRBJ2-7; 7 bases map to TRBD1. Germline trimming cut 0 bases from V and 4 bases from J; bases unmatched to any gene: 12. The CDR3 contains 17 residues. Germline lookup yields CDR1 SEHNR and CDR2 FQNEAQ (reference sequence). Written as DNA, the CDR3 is TGTGCCAGCAGCTTAGCTGGGCACAGGGGTGGGAGTTACGAGCAGTACTTC. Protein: CASSLAGHRGGSYEQYF. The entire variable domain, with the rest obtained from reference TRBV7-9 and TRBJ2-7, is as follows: DTGVSQNPRHKITKRGQNVTFRCDPISEHNRLYWYRQTLGQGPEFLTYFQNEAQLEKSRLLSDRFSAERPKGSFSTLEIQRTEQGDSAMYLCASSLAGHRGGSYEQYFGPGTRLTVT.

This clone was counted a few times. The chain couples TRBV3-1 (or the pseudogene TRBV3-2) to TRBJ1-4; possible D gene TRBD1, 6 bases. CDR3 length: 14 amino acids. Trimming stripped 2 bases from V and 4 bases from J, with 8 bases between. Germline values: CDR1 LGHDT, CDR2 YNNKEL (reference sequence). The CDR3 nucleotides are TGTGCCAGCAGCCAACAGGGGTTTAATGAAAAACTGTTTTTT. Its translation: CASSQQGFNEKLFF.